A selection of T cell receptor beta chains follows, all from one sample in a study of blood T cell repertoires in COVID-19. The repertoire was sequenced with immunoSEQ multiplex PCR; TCRdb's copy has only in-frame clones and lacks some. The sample consists of under 200,000 clones, approximately 90% of them appearing once. The sequencing sample was made of peripheral blood. The receptors shown here come from a man aged 35-49 years with active or convalescent COVID-19. The CDR3 runs from the conserved cysteine through the conserved F or W. A row's size may be missing; if present it is once, few, many or a size class.

V gene	clone size	J gene	CDR3 protein
TRBV2	.	TRBJ1-2	CASSVVREGYGYTF
TRBV6-5	.	TRBJ1-1	CASTPGGTGEAFF
TRBV5-1	.	TRBJ1-1	CASSLGQGFTEAFF
TRBV18	once	TRBJ1-5	CASSRGQREPQHF
TRBV2	.	TRBJ2-7	CASRRRGAYEQYF
TRBV5-4	.	TRBJ1-6	CASSGGTGDYNSPLHF
TRBV5-1	once	TRBJ2-2	CASSITSGGASTGELFF
TRBV7-6	few	TRBJ1-6	CASSLAISGTSSPLHF
TRBV29-1	.	TRBJ1-4	CSVAKQGAEGGVRTNEKLFF
TRBV10-3	.	TRBJ2-3	CAIRGDSGQNTQYF
TRBV6-5	.	TRBJ1-5	CASSDSQLTDQPQHF
TRBV9	.	TRBJ1-2	CASSVGHRDNYGYTF
TRBV7-9	.	TRBJ2-2	CASSPGQGTTGELFF
TRBV5-1	.	TRBJ2-2	CASSWDRAGELFF
TRBV19	.	TRBJ2-1	CASGRGGQGLGEQFF
TRBV19	.	TRBJ1-6	CASSIEIQGNSPLHF
TRBV7-9	.	TRBJ2-2	CASSLVQDTGELFF
TRBV30	.	TRBJ2-7	CAWTPIRHLRGYEQYF
TRBV6-2/TRBV6-3	.	TRBJ2-7	CASSYSTSAEYEQYF
TRBV9	.	TRBJ2-7	CASSLGTSGIYEQYF
TRBV7-2	.	TRBJ2-3	CASSAPRAGTQYF
TRBV30	.	TRBJ1-2	CAWSVPGGSYTF
TRBV28	.	TRBJ2-3	CASSPSGSGSDTQYF
TRBV12-5	.	TRBJ1-1	CASGLTGPMNTEAFF
TRBV5-8	.	TRBJ1-5	CASSPRQRNQPQHF